The clone carrying this T cell receptor (beta chain) was recorded many times. Its antigen remains unidentified. The sample originates from a study of T cells in Graves' hyperthyroidism and ophthalmopathy. Study as a whole: Blood from the periphery was taken at initial diagnosis, before any treatment.

Broader study findings: Ophthalmopathy could be told apart from stable hyperthyroidism with a 13 V-J model. Ophthalmopathy onset followed model prediction by a median about 6.9 months.

Clinical symptoms, serum thyroxine and TRAb, thyroid ultrasound and orbital computed tomography were used for the diagnoses. RNA transcripts gave rise to amplified TCR beta CDR3 regions. TCR CDR3 underwent first-round RT-PCR with the HTBI primer set. TCRdb used MiXCR to reprocess the multiplex PCR reads, holding one entry per CDR3 protein. The repertoire holds 640,000 or so distinct CDR3 sequences, with approximately 14% as singletons. This CDR3 is built from 15 residues. CDR1 and CDR2 from the germline V gene are MNHNS and SASEGT. V dropped 4 bases and J dropped 0 bases, with 10 bases sitting between them.

The sequence was collected from a woman aged 40 to 50 with Graves' ophthalmopathy. The material sequenced was blood. The chain couples TRBV6-1 to TRBJ1-5; D call uncertain. CDR3 in amino acids: CASSGGVSSNQPQHF. CDR3 sequence (DNA): TGTGCCAGCAGTGGTGGGGTATCTAGCAATCAGCCCCAGCATTTT.